The 27 T cell receptor beta chains in this list originate from one sample, sequenced in a study of blood T cell repertoires in COVID-19. Profiling relied on immunoSEQ multiplex PCR, and the TCRdb table lists in-frame clones only, not all of them. The sample has roughly 300,000 clones, approximately 81% seen once. The sequenced material came from peripheral blood. These receptors all come from a woman in her fifties or sixties with active or convalescent COVID-19.

This chain connects TRBV6-5 to TRBJ1-2; the D is unclear. Germline CDR1 is MNHEY and CDR2 is SVGAGI. Deletions cut 7 bases from V and 1 base from J, with 16 bases between. The CDR3 totals 15 residues. The CDR3 DNA follows: TGTGCCAGCACCGACCGGAGGGAAGGTAACTATGGCTACACCTTC. This codes for CASTDRREGNYGYTF.

The chain is built from TRBV19 and TRBJ2-3, with 7 bases fitting TRBD2. CDR1 is LNHDA and CDR2 is SQIVND in the germline V gene (reference sequence). The CDR3 extends over 14 amino acids. After removal of 4 bases from V and 4 bases from J, the junction contained 5 bases not matched to a gene. CDR3 in amino acids: CASSSGGGPDTQYF. The CDR3 DNA reads as TGTGCCAGTAGTAGCGGGGGAGGGCCAGATACGCAGTATTTT.

This clone has just a few counts. The chain has TRBV27 and TRBJ1-5; perhaps TRBD1 as D (5 bases). Germline values: CDR1 MNHEY, CDR2 SMNVEV (reference sequence). V was clipped by 3 bases and J by 4 bases, with 13 bases between them. The CDR3 is made up of 15 amino acids. CDR3 DNA sequence: TGTGCCAGCAGTTTTTCCCAGGGCCTGAATCAGCCCCAGCATTTT. Translated, it gives CASSFSQGLNQPQHF.

The chain joins TRBV7-8 to TRBJ2-7, with a weak D call TRBD1 (6 bases). Trimming shortened V by 4 bases and J by 1 base, and 11 bases separated the two germline ends. The V gene's germline CDR1 is SGHVS and CDR2 FQNEAQ. CDR3 length equals 14 residues. The CDR3 DNA is TGTGCCAGCAGCTCCTGGACAGAGTCCTACGAGCAGTACTTC. Protein sequence: CASSSWTESYEQYF.

The CDR3 coding sequence is TGTGCCAGCAGTTTCCCGTCTAGGACTGTAGTTTATAGCAATCAGCCCCAGCATTTT. Translating gives CASSFPSRTVVYSNQPQHF. J is TRBJ1-5 and V is TRBV27; D is undetermined. The V gene lost 3 bases and the J gene lost 0 bases, with 21 bases spanning the gap. This CDR3 comprises 19 residues. Per the germline V gene, CDR1 is MNHEY and CDR2 is SMNVEV (reference sequence).

The chain joins TRBV2 to TRBJ2-2; 13 nucleotides match TRBD2. The germline gives CDR1 SNHLY, CDR2 FYNNEI. Trimming cost V 6 bases and J 1 base; bases outside gene matches: 2. The length of the CDR3 is 16 residues. Written as DNA, the CDR3 is TGTGCCAGCAGCAGACTAGCGGGGGGGAACACCGGGGAGCTGTTTTTT. This gives the protein CASSRLAGGNTGELFF.

The CDR3 DNA reads TGCGCCAGCAGCGGTACTAGCGGGATCTCGGAGACCCAGTACTTC. Translated, it gives CASSGTSGISETQYF. This sequence joins TRBV5-1 and TRBJ2-5; TRBD2 matches at 10 bases. The CDR3 is made up of 15 amino acids. Germline V CDR1 and CDR2: SGHRS, YFSETQ. Germline trimming cut 4 bases from V and 5 bases from J; bases unmatched to any gene: 8.

J is TRBJ2-3 and V is TRBV12-5; a weak D match, TRBD2 (5 bases). Germline lookup yields CDR1 LGHNT and CDR2 FRNRAP. V shed 9 bases and J shed 5 bases, with 9 bases lying between them. The length of the CDR3 is 11 residues. The CDR3 DNA reads TGTGCTAGAGCTGGGAGAGATACGCAGTATTTT. This encodes CARAGRDTQYF.

This chain joins TRBV10-3 and TRBJ2-7; tentatively, D is TRBD1 (5 bases). The CDR3 loop spans 11 amino acids. Germline V gene data show CDR1 as ENHRY and CDR2 as SYGVKD. V lost 10 bases and J 13 bases, leaving 20 bases between the germline ends. The CDR3 coding sequence is TGTGCCACCAAGAGTGGCCAGGGCACCTACTTC. This gives the protein CATKSGQGTYF.

As regards this clone: The sample contains more than one DNA sequence encoding this CDR3. The chain joins TRBV14 to TRBJ1-2; D may be TRBD1 (6 bases). The CDR3 length is 15 residues. The germline V gene has CDR1 SGHDN and CDR2 FVKESK. V lost 4 bases, J lost 2 bases, and 14 bases lay in between. In DNA, the CDR3 is TGTGCCAGCAGCCCGCGGACGGGGGGCAACTATGGCTACACCTTC. Protein product: CASSPRTGGNYGYTF.

The CDR3 DNA reads TGTGCCAGCAGCTTAGCCCTCCGTGGCGGGGGGCCAGAGACCCAGTACTTC. This encodes CASSLALRGGGPETQYF. The rearrangement joins TRBV7-2 to TRBJ2-5, with 8 nucleotides matching TRBD2. The V segment lost 0 bases and the J segment 4 bases; nucleotides outside the gene matches: 10. This CDR3 region has 17 residues. CDR1 is SGHTA and CDR2 is FQGNSA in the germline V gene.

The rearrangement uses TRBV5-1 and TRBJ1-6; D uncertain. The V gene lost 2 bases and the J gene lost 7 bases, with 22 bases spanning the gap. CDR1 is SGHRS and CDR2 is YFSETQ in the germline V gene. The CDR3 length is 18 residues. The CDR3 region has the DNA TGCGCCAGCAGCTTTAGTACCCCGGGTTCAAATGGGAATTCACCCCTCCACTTT. Translated: CASSFSTPGSNGNSPLHF.

The chain's CDR3 is CASSAPGAGGGTDTQYF. The CDR3 coding sequence is TGTGCCAGCAGCGCCCCGGGGGCGGGGGGGGGCACAGATACGCAGTATTTT. The chain links TRBV9 to TRBJ2-3, with 9 bases that match TRBD2. V shed 3 bases, J shed 1 base, and the junction held 9 bases outside the gene matches. This CDR3 spans 17 amino acids. Per germline, CDR1 SGDLS and CDR2 YYNGEE.

The rearrangement uses TRBV5-1 and TRBJ2-1; 10 nucleotides line up with TRBD1. The CDR3 runs 18 residues. The trim removed 4 bases at V and 0 bases at J, leaving 10 bases unmatched. The germline gives CDR1 SGHRS, CDR2 YFSETQ. CDR3 DNA sequence: TGCGCCAGCAGCGTCAAAGGGGGACAGGGGCTCTCCTACAATGAGCAGTTCTTC. Translating gives CASSVKGGQGLSYNEQFF. The whole variable domain, filled in from reference TRBV5-1 and TRBJ2-1, reads KAGVTQTPRYLIKTRGQQVTLSCSPISGHRSVSWYQQTPGQGLQFLFEYFSETQRNKGNFPGRFSGRQFSNSRSEMNVSTLELGDSALYLCASSVKGGQGLSYNEQFFGPGTRLTVL.

The V gene is TRBV12-5, the J gene TRBJ1-4, with TRBD1 as a possible D gene (6 bases). Looked up from germline, CDR1 is LGHNT and CDR2 is FRNRAP. CDR3 size: 16 residues. V lost 2 bases to trimming and J lost 6 bases, with 16 bases between them. The CDR3 here is CASGLMPQGGYEKLFF. CDR3 sequence (DNA): TGTGCTAGTGGTTTGATGCCACAGGGTGGATATGAAAAACTGTTTTTT. Combining the CDR3 with reference TRBV12-5 and TRBJ1-4 gives the whole variable domain DARVTQTPRHKVTEMGQEVTMRCQPILGHNTVFWYRQTMMQGLELLAYFRNRAPLDDSGMPKDRFSAEMPDATLATLKIQPSEPRDSAVYFCASGLMPQGGYEKLFFGSGTQLSVL.

The CDR3 DNA reads TGCGCCAGCAGCCTTCTGACAGGGAGAAACACTGAAGCTTTCTTT. It encodes CASSLLTGRNTEAFF. This rearrangement joins TRBV4-1 to TRBJ1-1, with 7 nucleotides matching TRBD1. V was clipped by 4 bases and J by 2 bases; unmatched bases: 7. The CDR3 covers 15 residues. CDR1 and CDR2 (germline): MGHRA, YSYEKL.

The chain combines TRBV9 with TRBJ1-1, with D perhaps TRBD1 (5 bases). CDR3 length: 15 residues. CDR1 is SGDLS, CDR2 YYNGEE, per germline. V was trimmed by 0 bases and J by 1 base, leaving 10 bases between them. CDR3 coding DNA: TGTGCCAGCAGCGTAGAGCAGGGAAGGAACACTGAAGCTTTCTTT. Its protein product is CASSVEQGRNTEAFF. Filled out from reference TRBV9 and TRBJ1-1, the complete variable domain reads DSGVTQTPKHLITATGQRVTLRCSPRSGDLSVYWYQQSLDQGLQFLIQYYNGEERAKGNILERFSAQQFPDLHSELNLSSLELGDSALYFCASSVEQGRNTEAFFGQGTRLTVV.

The chain joins TRBV5-1 to TRBJ2-2, with a possible D match to TRBD2 (6 bases). The CDR3 covers 16 residues. Per the germline V gene, CDR1 is SGHRS and CDR2 is YFSETQ. Trimming took off 0 bases at V and 2 bases at J, with 11 bases between the two ends. CDR3 sequence (DNA): TGCGCCAGCAGCTTGGCCGGGGAGGCCAACACCGGGGAGCTGTTTTTT. Translating gives CASSLAGEANTGELFF.

The genes are TRBV21-1 and TRBJ2-7; the table assigns TRBD1, which was not confirmed against the DNA. TRBV21-1 is labeled a pseudogene. The CDR3 is made up of 12 amino acids. CDR3 sequence (DNA): TGTGCCAGCAGTTTACACCCCTACGAGCAGTACTTC. It specifies CASSLHPYEQYF.

The gene calls are TRBV6-2 or TRBV6-3 and TRBJ1-5, with D perhaps matching TRBD1 (5 bases). V was trimmed by 0 bases and J by 9 bases, leaving 6 bases between them. Germline V CDR1 and CDR2: MNHEY, SVGEGT. The CDR3 has 12 amino acids. The CDR3 nucleotides read TGTGCCAGCAGTTACTCGGGGGGGCCCCAGCATTTT. Amino acid sequence: CASSYSGGPQHF.

The CDR3 DNA reads as TGTGCCAGCAGCTTACGGGTAGCGGTGTCCACAGATACGCAGTATTTT. This sequence encodes CASSLRVAVSTDTQYF. V gene TRBV7-2 combines with J gene TRBJ2-3, with D possibly being TRBD2 (6 bases). Trimming shortened V by 2 bases and J by 2 bases, and 14 bases separated the two germline ends. Germline loops: CDR1 SGHTA, CDR2 FQGNSA. The CDR3 is 16 residues long.

Only a few counts were recorded for this clone. The chain recombines TRBV4-3 with TRBJ2-3, with 9 positions matching TRBD2. V gave up 4 bases and J gave up 2 bases; unmatched junction bases: 13. Germline values: CDR1 LGHNA, CDR2 YSLEER. The CDR3 loop spans 18 amino acids. The CDR3 sequence: CASSPGLASAGYTDTQYF. The CDR3 coding sequence is TGCGCCAGCAGCCCAGGACTAGCGTCGGCAGGCTACACAGATACGCAGTATTTT.

The chain is built from TRBV6-5 and TRBJ1-5; the match to TRBD1 covers 7 bases. Germline lookup yields CDR1 MNHEY and CDR2 SVGAGI. J gave up 5 bases and V 7 bases, and 5 bases lay outside the gene matches. CDR3 size: 13 residues. CDR3 sequence reads: CASTVTGDQPQHF. For the CDR3, the DNA is TGTGCCAGCACCGTAACAGGGGATCAGCCCCAGCATTTT.

The rearrangement joins TRBV20-1 to TRBJ2-5; 8 bases line up with TRBD1. Germline V gives CDR1 DFQATT, CDR2 SNEGSKA (reference sequence). The V and J ends lost 3 bases and 5 bases, in that order; junction bases with no gene match: 11. This CDR3 comprises 15 residues. CDR3 amino acids: CSASGRGLRRETQYF. The CDR3 bases are TGCAGTGCTAGTGGCAGGGGGCTGCGGAGGGAGACCCAGTACTTC.

V is TRBV29-1 and J is TRBJ2-1, with D possibly TRBD2 on 5 matching bases. The germline V gene encodes CDR1 SQVTM and CDR2 ANQGSEA. V was shortened by 3 bases and J by 3 bases, with 6 bases between the two germline ends. This CDR3 has 12 residues. In nucleotides, the CDR3 is TGCAGCGTTGATGCGGGCTACAATGAGCAGTTCTTC. This gives the protein CSVDAGYNEQFF.

This clone was counted between two and nine times. The genes are TRBV4-1 and TRBJ1-6, with TRBD1 matching 7 bases. Germline lookup yields CDR1 MGHRA and CDR2 YSYEKL. Trimming took 4 bases from V and 9 from J; bases not matched to a gene: 3. The CDR3 extends over 13 amino acids. CDR3 region: CASSRGQLSPLHF. The CDR3 DNA reads as TGCGCCAGCAGCCGGGGACAGCTTTCACCCCTCCACTTT.

This chain links TRBV12-5 with TRBJ1-1; 7 nucleotides match TRBD1. The germline gives CDR1 LGHNT, CDR2 FRNRAP. This CDR3 spans 14 amino acids. Trimming removed 6 bases from V and 5 bases from J; junction bases left unmatched: 9. The CDR3 is CASGPKGAGTEAFF. The CDR3 nucleotides are TGTGCTAGTGGCCCTAAGGGGGCCGGTACTGAAGCTTTCTTT. The full variable domain, in which reference TRBV12-5 and TRBJ1-1 provide the parts outside the CDR3, is DARVTQTPRHKVTEMGQEVTMRCQPILGHNTVFWYRQTMMQGLELLAYFRNRAPLDDSGMPKDRFSAEMPDATLATLKIQPSEPRDSAVYFCASGPKGAGTEAFFGQGTRLTVV.